A single count supports the clone carrying this T cell receptor (beta chain). This entry is derived from a study of blood T cell repertoires in COVID-19. The wider study: Donors in the United States, Italy and Spain gave samples during acute or convalescent COVID-19. PBMCs, B-cell-depleted T cells, or T cells provided the cDNA or gDNA that made up the material.

As processed by the authors: Reference gene primer amplification gave estimated nucleated cell counts. Repertoires were generated with immunoSEQ multiplex PCR, while TCRdb's copy carries only in-frame clones and drops some. V and J calls and clone size follow that table, whereas D and trimming were derived from the DNA. The data hold 250,000 to 300,000 clones, with just over 90% observed a single time. Donors were grouped by their self-reported clinical history. CDR1 SGHVS and CDR2 FNYEAQ come from the germline V gene. V was shortened by 3 bases and J by 5 bases, with 10 bases between the two germline ends. The CDR3 totals 14 residues.

The rearrangement joins TRBV7-6 to TRBJ2-2; D is unclear. Material for sequencing was PBMCs or T cells enriched from blood (not recorded which). The receptor was derived from a woman in her 40s with acute COVID-19. The CDR3 is CASSLAVGTGELFF. CDR3 nucleotides: TGTGCCAGCAGCTTGGCGGTTGGGACCGGGGAGCTGTTTTTT.